Described below is a single T cell receptor (beta chain) sequence and its context. This specimen comes from a study of blood T cell repertoires in COVID-19. Study summary: The samples span acute and convalescent COVID-19 from the United States, Italy and Spain.

Sequencing used immunoSEQ multiplex PCR; TCRdb keeps in-frame clones, though not all of them. There are fewer than 400,000 clones in the sample; 80% to 90% occur only once, and 5% to 6% lies in the top ten. Sequenced sample: PBMCs or T cells enriched from blood (not recorded which). This sequence originates from a man younger than 40 who had recovered from COVID-19.

This chain's CDR3 is CASGRKTDTQYF. In DNA form, the CDR3 reads TGTGCCAGCGGGAGGAAGACAGATACGCAGTATTTT. The J gene is TRBJ2-3, the V gene TRBV2; D may be TRBD2 (6 bases). This CDR3 is built from 12 residues. Germline lookup yields CDR1 SNHLY and CDR2 FYNNEI. V was shortened by 8 bases and J by 3 bases, with 9 bases between the two germline ends.